This T cell receptor beta chain was identified during a study of T cell responses to AZD1222 COVID-19 vaccine. The overall study: Analyses pooled second doses at about 4 or about 12 weeks.

Per germline, CDR1 MNHEY and CDR2 SVGAGI. V was clipped by 6 bases and J by 0 bases, with 6 bases between them. This CDR3 is 12 amino acids long. General observations from the study: An increase in Spike-specific TCR breadth and depth was observed after two AZD1222 doses. Baseline serostatus was positive in only a handful of AZD1222 recipients.

Worth noting for this clone: The antigen is not known.

Sequencing was performed with immunoSEQ multiplex PCR; in TCRdb, only in-frame clones are kept and a portion is missing. Of around 140,000 clones listed, 65% to 90% are singletons. Sequenced material: peripheral blood, taken on day 0 of AZD1222 vaccination. The clonotype comes from an adult in good health. The chain is built from TRBV6-5 and TRBJ2-7, with D perhaps matching TRBD1 (6 bases). The CDR3 loop is CASRQGSYEQYF. The CDR3 nucleotides read TGTGCCAGCAGACAGGGCTCCTACGAGCAGTACTTC.